This T cell receptor beta chain was sequenced during a study of cytomegalovirus exposure and HLA in healthy donors listed by TCRdb under 2017. About the study as a whole: An earlier analysis of some 500 of the donors reported more than 250 Gb of sequence data and some 120 million unique TCR beta sequences from about 179 million T cells. An early release that covered fewer than 800 HLA-typed donors contained about 300 gigabases of sequencing data and about 93 million unique TCR sequences. Of the 398 genotyped donors, 70% to 90% were placed in the genetic ancestry cluster associated with self-reported Caucasian donors. The study was designed to test whether signatures of past pathogen exposure could be identified by cataloging public T cell receptors. The study used immunosequencing to profile the T cell repertoires of around 600 subjects and linked those repertoires to cytomegalovirus serostatus. Along with the approximately 700-subject first cohort, a separate validation cohort of more than 90 different subjects was used. High-throughput TCR immunosequencing, statistical association of individual TCRs with disease status, and machine learning were combined to predict cytomegalovirus infection status. To study patterns of TCR occurrence, a later analysis re-analyzed previously published TCR beta repertoires from 666 donors and added high-resolution HLA genotyping. The later analysis used no new phenotypic data to find candidate immune exposures, relying instead on TCR beta sequences and their occurrence across donors. In an earlier analysis of 500 to 650 of the donors, high-throughput TCR beta sequencing was used to judge whether each TCR beta V gene segment behaved as functional or pseudogenic. Donor age, sex, ethnicity and CMV serostatus were collected together with the repertoire data. A later genetic analysis used genome-wide SNP genotypes for about 60% of the roughly 700 donors, treating that subset as a discovery cohort. All discovery cohort repertoires had been generated using a single sequencing platform. Class I and class II HLA loci were covered by the typing at four-digit resolution. Typing coverage differed by locus: A, B, C, DRB1 and DQB1 were typed in roughly 620-630 donors, DQA1 in about 510, DPA1 in some 600, and DPB1 in 472. Several DR-DQ haplotypes were handled as single units for association and clustering because linkage in the cohort was strong. Among about 400 genotyped donors of the cohort, an average of roughly 230,000 unique TCR beta nucleotide sequences was sequenced per donor, of which 15% to 20% were non-productive.

In total, roughly 670 healthy bone marrow donors made up the cohort. At the time of sampling, every cohort member was nominally healthy, though immune exposures that went unrecorded were likely present. The donor tested CMV seropositive, placing the donor among the 289 seropositive members of the cohort. A peripheral blood sample was collected from each donor, and TCR beta sequencing was performed on peripheral blood mononuclear cells. The Qiagen DNeasy Blood Extraction Kit was used to extract genomic DNA from the blood cell samples. Turning to this clone: Its recognized antigen is unknown. Base qualities are missing; no much larger clone stands one base away.

The library came from the immunoSEQ multiplex PCR assay. For the multiplex PCR, a mixture combining 60 forward primers for TCR Vbeta segments and 13 reverse primers for TCR Jbeta segments was used. The CDR3 region of rearranged TCR beta genes was amplified from genomic DNA by a multiplex PCR assay. Amplified TCR beta libraries were sequenced as 87-base-pair reads on the Illumina HiSeq System. Per the original workflow: In a later analysis, some 80 million unique TCR beta chains were counted across the roughly 610 repertoires, and roughly 11 million of these chains were shared by at least two donors. Raw reads were error-corrected and collapsed into unique sequences with a nearest-neighbor algorithm that merged closely related sequences to remove PCR and sequencing errors. CDR3 sequences were aligned to IMGT reference sequences to assign V, D and J gene segments. For a sequence to be retained, at least a six-nucleotide match to both a V gene segment and a J gene segment was required. A rearrangement counted as productive if the CDR3 had no stop codons and remained in frame with V and J, and every other rearrangement counted as non-productive. CDR3 was defined according to IMGT convention as the region running from the second conserved V-encoded cysteine to the conserved J-encoded phenylalanine. Sequences without an unambiguous match to a single V gene segment were excluded from the earlier analysis of approximately 600 of the donors. An earlier analysis of a few hundred of the donors classified V segments as functional when productive rearrangements were above 56.7% and as segregating when the standard deviation between donors was above 5%. A statistical classification framework was developed to diagnose cytomegalovirus status using the catalog of TCR beta chain sequences. In a later analysis, TCR nucleotide sequences were compared against IMGT/GENE-DB human TR gene sequences so that V and J genes could be assigned. A later analysis assigned CDR3 sequences and most-parsimonious VDJ recombination scenarios with the TCRdist pipeline. In a later analysis, every TCR beta chain was defined by the combination of its CDR3 amino acid sequence and its V-gene family, and reads without a unique V-gene family were dropped. A later analysis removed 592 highly shared, low-generation-probability nucleotide sequences to deal with suspected cross-contamination and a sequencing artifact. In a later analysis, a clonal expansion index for each public chain was calculated from normalized within-repertoire ranks of inferred template counts. In a later analysis, generation probabilities were computed using a VDJ recombination model fitted to out-of-frame rearrangements, and the results were checked against IGoR. In a later analysis, TCR-TCR, TCR-HLA and TCR-CMV co-occurrence was scored with hypergeometric tests, and a repertoire-size bias correction was applied to TCR pairs. A later analysis estimated false discovery rates by permuting HLA or CMV assignments 20 times. A later analysis grouped co-occurring TCRs with DBSCAN, adding TCRdist sequence similarity when clustering within HLA-allele-positive subsets. Repertoires with fewer than 30,000 or more than 120,000 public chains were left out of co-occurrence clustering, as were four to six repertoires with anomalous nucleotide sharing. The table comes from immuneACCESS by way of TCRdb, which keeps in-frame sequences with V and J called. Part of the clones is missing from these tables; in studies checked, under half for an unresolved V gene and the rest for unknown reasons. V and J calls and clone size follow that table, whereas D and trimming were derived from the DNA. The sample data list 120,000 to 150,000 clones, and roughly 64% of these were observed just once. The biggest ten clones account for 3% of the sample.

Counted from cysteine to phenylalanine, this CDR3 has 15 amino acids. Only CDR3 DNA is held: 45 bases, read in frame from base 1. Points the paper makes about the study in general: When HLA alleles, especially DR and DQ, strongly co-occurred, attributing TCR associations to individual alleles was difficult. Roughly uniform sequencing depth across donors was assumed in presence/absence analyses, although this assumption may not hold. In an earlier analysis of 587 of the donors, most TCR beta V segments appeared in productive rearrangements about 90% or about 30% of the time, broadly matching IMGT annotations. Because HLA typing was missing for some donors at each locus, association tests included only the typed subset. Seventeen rarely observed V segments, including chromosome 9 orphons, were excluded from the earlier analysis of some 590 of the donors because counts were too low. According to a later analysis, parvovirus B19, influenza, CMV and Epstein-Barr virus appeared linked to several top co-occurrence clusters. V-gene and J-gene trimming of TCR beta chains was associated with a missense DCLRE1C variant in a later genetic analysis, and the association was replicated in an independent cohort. Compared with the roughly 700-donor mean, donors in an Asian-associated ancestry cluster had fewer N-insertions in productive TCRs, according to a later genetic analysis. The study listed 150 to 200 TCR beta chains as associated with cytomegalovirus. A few of the identified cytomegalovirus-associated TCR beta chains were confirmed in vitro to be specific for cytomegalovirus antigens. CMV serostatus was the only immune exposure information available for the cohort. Compared with equally common non-associated chains, HLA-associated TCR beta chains in a later analysis were more clonally expanded and had lower generation probabilities. Cytomegalovirus status was reported to be diagnosed by the classifier with high specificity and sensitivity in both the original and validation cohorts. The cohort was sequenced for TCR beta chains only, and without alpha or paired-chain data the features that could be detected were limited. While some public TCRs were present in many individuals, most TCR sequences turned up only very rarely across donors. Most CMV-associated TCR beta chains appeared to be HLA-restricted in a later analysis, and the HLA associations seemed to be driven largely by CMV exposure. A further reported finding was that TCR beta sequences accurately predicted the HLA-A and HLA-B alleles for most subjects in the first cohort. According to a later analysis, TCR association rates differed among HLA loci, with DRB1 alleles showing the most associated TCRs and HLA-C alleles showing the fewest. A cluster of highly shared sequence variants was judged likely to represent a technical artifact of the sequencing pipeline. The authors suggested that the approach could potentially be extended to other disease states and immunological phenotypes. Linkage disequilibrium might explain the correlated functional status among segregating V segments, but an unknown experimental factor could not be excluded. The 87-base-pair reads could not distinguish some IMGT-functional V segments, including TRBV6-2 and TRBV6-3, so those segments were excluded. A later analysis associated 15,000 to 20,000 TCR beta sequences with specific HLA alleles at a false discovery rate of 0.05.

Source material: PBMCs. This receptor was taken from a young woman in good health and CMV-seropositive. The chain is encoded by TRBV21-1 joined to TRBJ2-7; the table assigns TRBD2, which was not confirmed against the DNA. TRBV21-1 is flagged as a pseudogene. The CDR3 here reads CASLWPGTRNYEQYF. DNA sequence: TGTGCCAGCCTATGGCCGGGAACCAGAAACTACGAGCAGTACTTC.